These T cell receptor beta chains were read from a single sample in a study of blood T cell repertoires in COVID-19. Generated by immunoSEQ multiplex PCR, the TCRdb table keeps only in-frame clones and is missing some. The sample has approximately 300,000 clones, about nine tenths seen once; the top ten hold 10%. The sequenced sample was PBMCs or T cells enriched from blood (not recorded which). The receptors were sampled from a woman under 30 who had recovered from COVID-19. CDR3s include the opening cysteine and the closing phenylalanine or tryptophan.

16 TRBV30 CAWRAGSGMSNQPQHF
14 TRBV6-5 CASSYQTGRYEQYF
14 TRBV5-1 CASSQTTFTDTQYF
13 TRBV2 CASRRQVEEKLFF
16 TRBV6-5 CASSYSYRATGNTIYF
13 TRBV30 CAWNVGGNTEAFF
18 TRBV10-3 CAISVGIAGGPGYNEQFF
15 TRBV9 CASSVTGSSYNEQFF
16 TRBV6-5 CASSYSTTGGNQPQHF
16 TRBV13 CASSPWGLLMNTEAFF
14 TRBV5-1 CASKDRENTGELFF